The clone carrying this T cell receptor (beta chain) was observed a few times. Method: immunoSEQ multiplex PCR; TCRdb's copy keeps in-frame clones and lacks some. Of about 17,000 clones listed, roughly 88% were seen once; the top ten hold roughly 12%. This sample was included in a study of T cell changes during pregnancy in multiple sclerosis. The CDR3 totals 12 residues. Losses at the gene ends were 4 bases for V and 11 bases for J; bases not matched to a gene: 8. Germline CDR1 and CDR2: SGHKS and YYEKEE (reference sequence). Sequenced material: CD8+ T cells from peripheral blood mononuclear cells, taken after pregnancy. The clonotype was recovered from a female donor in good health, enrolled as a control in a pregnancy study. The rearrangement links TRBV5-5 to TRBJ1-1; 7 bases fit TRBD1. CDR3 coding DNA: TGTGCCAGCAGCATAGAGACAGGGAGCGCTTTCTTT. Residues: CASSIETGSAFF.